This TCR beta chain was sequenced during a study of graft-versus-host responses after intestinal transplantation. Study summary: Grafts were multivisceral, liver-intestinal, or isolated intestinal. Once they had received anti-thymocyte globulin induction, all recipients took tacrolimus and steroids for about 3 years.

Study-wide findings and caveats: Levels of circulating GvH clones at their peak were associated with early post-transplant HvG declines. Present in recipient marrow, GvH clones included some that appeared first in ileum or blood.

Some clones are missing from TCRdb's copy, which holds only in-frame ones; the method was immunoSEQ multiplex PCR. The table records roughly 93,000 clones, over 85% of them present only once. To note about this clone: Its antigen is still unknown.

The germline V gene encodes CDR1 SNHLY and CDR2 FYNNEI. With 3 bases clipped from V and 3 bases from J, the junction kept 6 bases outside the gene matches. The CDR3 covers 16 residues. This chain uses TRBV2 with TRBJ2-3; 10 bases line up with TRBD2. The source material was unstimulated CD8+ T cells sorted from spleen or lymph node cells, sampled before intestinal transplant. The clonotype originates from a human donor who received an intestinal transplant. CDR3 sequence reads: CASSEWSGRGTDTQYF. As DNA, the CDR3 is TGTGCCAGCAGTGAGTGGAGCGGGAGGGGGACAGATACGCAGTATTTT.